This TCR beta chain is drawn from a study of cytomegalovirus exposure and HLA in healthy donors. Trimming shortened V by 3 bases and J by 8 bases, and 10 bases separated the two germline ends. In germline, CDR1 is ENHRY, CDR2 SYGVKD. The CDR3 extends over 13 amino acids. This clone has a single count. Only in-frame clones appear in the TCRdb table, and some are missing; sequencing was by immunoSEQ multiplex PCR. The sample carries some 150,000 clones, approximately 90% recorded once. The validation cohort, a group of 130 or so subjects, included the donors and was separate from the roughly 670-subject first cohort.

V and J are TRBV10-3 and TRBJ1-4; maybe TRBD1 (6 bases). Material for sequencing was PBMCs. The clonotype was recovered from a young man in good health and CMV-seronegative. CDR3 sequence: CAISDRGNEKLFF. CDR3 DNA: TGTGCCATCAGTGACAGGGGAAACGAAAAACTGTTTTTT.